The T cell receptor beta chain under discussion was sequenced for a study of T cells after posttransplantation cyclophosphamide. Sequencing used immunoSEQ multiplex PCR; TCRdb keeps in-frame clones, though not all of them. The sample has 20,000 to 25,000 clones, none seen only once. Busulfan-fludarabine conditioning, marrow transplant, and cyclophosphamide on days +3 and +4 were administered. Notes on the study in general: TRB overlap between skin or GI tissue T cells and blood was limited. Recipient CMV seropositivity and CMV reactivation strongly tracked TRB clonality. Donor CD8+ memory clones often dominated recipient blood repertoires at later times.

Trimming removed 5 bases at V and 2 bases at J, with 15 bases between. From germline, CDR1 is MNHEY and CDR2 SVGAGI. This CDR3 is built from 15 residues. This clone was detected ten times or more. Its cognate antigen is unknown. The chain joins TRBV6-5 to TRBJ2-5; possibly TRBD2 for D (7 bases). The sample in question was PBMCs, obtained after allogeneic stem cell transplant with posttransplant cyclophosphamide. The receptor's source is a young adult male patient who received an allogeneic stem cell transplant from a related donor, was CMV-positive, and had no GVHD. The graft donor may be the source of some T cells. This CDR3 is CASSATGRGQETQYF. CDR3 in DNA: TGTGCCAGCAGTGCTACAGGGAGGGGACAAGAGACCCAGTACTTC.